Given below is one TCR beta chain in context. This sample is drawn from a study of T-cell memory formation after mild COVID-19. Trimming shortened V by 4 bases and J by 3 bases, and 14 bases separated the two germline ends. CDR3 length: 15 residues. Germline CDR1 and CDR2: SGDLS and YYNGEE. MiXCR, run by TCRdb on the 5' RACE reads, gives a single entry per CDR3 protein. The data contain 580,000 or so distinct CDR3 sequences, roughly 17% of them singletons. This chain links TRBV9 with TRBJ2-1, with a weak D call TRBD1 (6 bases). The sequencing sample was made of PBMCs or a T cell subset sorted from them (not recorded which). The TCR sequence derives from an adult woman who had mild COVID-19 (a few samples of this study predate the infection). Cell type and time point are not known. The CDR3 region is CASSKQGNLYNEQFF. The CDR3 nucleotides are TGTGCCAGCAGCAAACAGGGAAACCTCTACAATGAGCAGTTCTTC.